A single sample is the source of the 8 T cell receptor beta chains below, sequenced in a study of T cell repertoires in cytomegalovirus infection. Using its own MiXCR run on the reads, TCRdb lists one record per CDR3 protein. Of about 310,000 distinct CDR3 sequences in the sample, about a sixth were seen once. Sample: PBMCs. The receptors were gathered from a human donor in good health (CMV status not recorded). Some clones in this sample may be carry-over from other donors' samples.

This sequence joins TRBV6-6 and TRBJ2-7; D possibly corresponds to TRBD2 (6 bases). Germline V CDR1 and CDR2: MNHNY, SVGAGI (reference sequence). V was clipped by 2 bases and J by 2 bases, with 16 bases between them. CDR3 length equals 16 residues. CDR3 sequence (DNA): TGTGCCAGCAGTTACCTCGGTCAGGGAGGCCCCTACGAGCAGTACTTC. Translating gives CASSYLGQGGPYEQYF.

This clonotype was counted only a few times. The rearrangement joins TRBV15 to TRBJ2-3; D remains ambiguous. There are 15 residues in the CDR3. V was clipped by 0 bases and J by 2 bases, with 9 bases between them. Germline V gives CDR1 LNHNV, CDR2 YYDKDF (reference sequence). CDR3 protein: CATSRDSGITDTQYF. DNA of the CDR3: TGTGCCACCAGCAGAGATTCTGGGATCACAGATACGCAGTATTTT.

The rearrangement uses TRBV28 and TRBJ1-5; no definite D call. Trimming cost V 1 base and J 7 bases, with 11 bases left between them. Germline CDR1 MDHEN, CDR2 SYDVKM. CDR3 length: 14 amino acids. The CDR3: CASSLSSVSQPQHF. CDR3 nucleotides: TGTGCCAGCAGTTTATCTTCGGTGTCACAGCCCCAGCATTTT.

In regard to this clonotype: A much larger clone lies one base from this, so it may be a read error. The rearrangement links TRBV12-3 or TRBV12-4 to TRBJ2-2; TRBD2 matches 7 bases. V lost 6 bases to trimming and J lost 8 bases; unmatched junction nucleotides: 9. CDR3 length equals 14 residues. CDR3 in DNA: TGTGCCAGCAGCGATAGTTGGGGAGGGGGGGAGCTGTTTTTT. It is translated as CASSDSWGGGELFF.

This chain joins TRBV5-6 and TRBJ1-6; 9 bases align to TRBD1. The CDR3 runs 15 residues. The junction had 7 bases not matched to a gene; V was cut back by 2 bases and J by 10 bases. Germline V lookup: CDR1 SGHDT, CDR2 YYEEEE. For the CDR3, the DNA is TGTGCCAGCAGCTTTAGGGACAGGGTATACTCACCCCTCCACTTT. As protein: CASSFRDRVYSPLHF.

Ten or more counts support this clonotype. CDR3 loop: CASSPGTHTGELFF. For the CDR3, the DNA is TGTGCCAGCAGTCCCGGTACCCACACCGGGGAGCTGTTTTTT. The chain combines TRBV6-5 with TRBJ2-2; D remains unclear. Germline CDR1 and CDR2: MNHEY and SVGAGI. The V end lost 5 bases, the J end lost 3 bases, and 10 bases lay between the germline ends. The CDR3 covers 14 residues.

The V call is TRBV25-1, the J call TRBJ2-1; 7 bases fit TRBD1. Germline CDR1 reads MGHDK; CDR2 reads SYGVNS. The CDR3 contains 17 residues. V lost 6 bases and J lost 5; bases outside the gene matches: 16. CDR3 region: CASREGPDRAGDNEQFF. The CDR3 DNA reads as TGTGCCAGCAGAGAAGGACCAGACAGGGCTGGGGACAATGAGCAGTTCTTC.

For this clonotype: Germline and junction disagree at one end, which may indicate a read error. The chain combines TRBV20-1 with TRBJ1-4; TRBD1 matches at 8 bases. CDR3 length equals 13 residues. The germline V gene encodes CDR1 DFQATT and CDR2 SNEGSKA (reference sequence). CDR3 DNA sequence: TGCAGTGCTGGGGACAGGATTGTGGAAAAACCGTTTTTT. It codes for CSAGDRIVEKPFF.